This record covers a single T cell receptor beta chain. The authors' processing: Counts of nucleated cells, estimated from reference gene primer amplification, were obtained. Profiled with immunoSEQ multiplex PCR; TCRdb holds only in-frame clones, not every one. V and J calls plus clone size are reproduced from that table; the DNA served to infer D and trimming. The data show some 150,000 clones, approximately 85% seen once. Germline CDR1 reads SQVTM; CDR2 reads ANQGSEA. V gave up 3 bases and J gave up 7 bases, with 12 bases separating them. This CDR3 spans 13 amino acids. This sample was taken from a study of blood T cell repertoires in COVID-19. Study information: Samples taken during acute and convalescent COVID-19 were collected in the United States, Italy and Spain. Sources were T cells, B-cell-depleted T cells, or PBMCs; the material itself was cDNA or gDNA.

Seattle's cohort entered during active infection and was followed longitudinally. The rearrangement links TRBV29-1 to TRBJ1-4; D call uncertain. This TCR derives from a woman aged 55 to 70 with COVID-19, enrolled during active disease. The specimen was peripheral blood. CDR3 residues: CSVETQRGEKLFF. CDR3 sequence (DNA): TGCAGCGTTGAGACCCAGAGAGGTGAAAAACTGTTTTTT.